The T cell receptor beta chain described here comes from a study of blood T cell repertoires in COVID-19. Study context: The United States, Italy and Spain supplied acute and convalescent COVID-19 samples.

The germline V and J ends were trimmed by 5 bases and 4 bases, with 17 bases remaining between them. Germline loops: CDR1 SNHLY, CDR2 FYNNEI. The CDR3 loop spans 15 amino acids. Original methodology: It was from reference gene primer amplification that nucleated cell counts were estimated. Profiled with immunoSEQ multiplex PCR; TCRdb holds only in-frame clones, not every one. That table supplies the V and J calls and clone size; D and trimming were determined from the DNA. The sample has some 150,000 clones; roughly 74% are singletons. The specimen sequenced was peripheral blood. This rearrangement joins TRBV2 to TRBJ1-2; D is perhaps TRBD1 (6 bases). The sequence was obtained from a woman of 80 years or more with acute or convalescent COVID-19. CDR3 sequence (DNA): TGTGCCAGCAGTTCTGACAGGCTAAGACCCTATGGCTACACCTTC. Translating gives CASSSDRLRPYGYTF. The full variable domain, rest sourced from reference TRBV2 and TRBJ1-2, is EPEVTQTPSHQVTQMGQEVILRCVPISNHLYFYWYRQILGQKVEFLVSFYNNEISEKSEIFDDQFSVERPDGSNFTLKIRSTKLEDSAMYFCASSSDRLRPYGYTFGSGTRLTVV.